This T cell receptor beta chain derives from a study of neoadjuvant anti-PD-1 for oral cavity cancer. Here immunoSEQ multiplex PCR was the method, and the copy in TCRdb shows in-frame clones only, minus some. The sample includes approximately 15,000 clones, about two thirds seen only once; the top ten take roughly 2.7%. Study outcomes and limitations: Higher pretreatment blood Treg/Th17 ratios correlated with higher pretreatment blood and lower post-treatment tumor TCRbeta clonality. After neoadjuvant nivolumab, PBMC T cell clonality was significantly higher in non-responders than responders.

On this clone: Antigen unknown.

Sequenced here: PBMCs, sampled before nivolumab (anti-PD-1) treatment. This clonotype originated in a person between 35 and 79 years old with oral cavity squamous cell carcinoma.

The CDR3 DNA reads TGTGCCAGCAGCTTAGATCACCCCAGTCAGCCCCAGCATTTT. Translation: CASSLDHPSQPQHF. The chain has TRBV11-2 and TRBJ1-5; D gene uncertain. The CDR3 runs 14 residues. The V gene's germline CDR1 is SGHAT and CDR2 FQNNGV. V lost 0 bases to trimming and J lost 6 bases, with 9 bases between them.